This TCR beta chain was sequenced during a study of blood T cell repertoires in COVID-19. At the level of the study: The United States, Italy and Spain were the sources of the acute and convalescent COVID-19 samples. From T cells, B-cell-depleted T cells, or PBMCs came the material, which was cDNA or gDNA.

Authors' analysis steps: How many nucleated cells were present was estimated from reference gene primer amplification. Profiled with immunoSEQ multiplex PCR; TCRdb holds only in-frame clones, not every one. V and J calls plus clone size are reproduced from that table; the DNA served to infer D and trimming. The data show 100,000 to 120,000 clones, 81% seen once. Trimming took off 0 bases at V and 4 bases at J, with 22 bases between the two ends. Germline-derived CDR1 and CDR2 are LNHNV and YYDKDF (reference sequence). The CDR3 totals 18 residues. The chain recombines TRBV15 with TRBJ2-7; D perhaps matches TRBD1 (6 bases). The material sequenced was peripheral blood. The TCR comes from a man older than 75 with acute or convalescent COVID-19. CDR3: CATSRDQMVWGHQYEQYF. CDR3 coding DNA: TGTGCCACCAGCAGAGACCAAATGGTCTGGGGGCACCAATACGAGCAGTACTTC.